This is a list of T cell receptor beta chains from one sample in a study of blood T cells in healthy people across ages. TCRdb reprocessed the 5' RACE reads with MiXCR, giving one entry per CDR3 protein. Of about 720,000 distinct CDR3 sequences listed, roughly 20% were seen once; the top ten hold 22%. Material for sequencing was blood. These receptors originate from a man between 65 and 80 years old in good health. The CDR3 runs from the conserved cysteine through the conserved F or W. A D gene is named only where the DNA matches it firmly. Rows may omit the clone size; those that give it use once, few, many or a size class.

D	length	size	V	J	CDR3	DNA
TRBD2	16	few	TRBV10-3	TRBJ2-5	CAISAGTSGSQETQYF	TGTGCCATCAGTGCCGGGACTAGCGGGAGTCAAGAGACCCAGTACTTC
TRBD2	14	NA	TRBV7-2	TRBJ2-3	CASRLAGETDTQYF	TGTGCCAGCAGACTAGCGGGAGAAACAGATACGCAGTATTTT
NA	15	few	TRBV18	TRBJ1-5	CASSPQGQVNQPQHF	TGTGCCAGCTCACCTCAGGGGCAGGTCAATCAGCCCCAGCATTTT
TRBD2	16	NA	TRBV4-1	TRBJ2-3	CASSLTGGGPTDTQYF	TGCGCCAGCAGCCTTACTGGCGGGGGGCCAACAGATACGCAGTATTTT
NA	15	few	TRBV14	TRBJ1-4	CASSQEEGLREKLFF	TGTGCCAGCAGCCAAGAGGAAGGACTCCGGGAAAAACTGTTTTTT
NA	13	NA	TRBV3-1	TRBJ2-2	CASGLKVAGELFF	TGTGCCAGCGGCCTTAAAGTGGCCGGGGAGCTGTTTTTT
TRBD1	14	NA	TRBV12-3/TRBV12-4	TRBJ1-1	CASRRQGFNTEAFF	TGTGCCAGCAGGAGACAGGGGTTTAACACTGAAGCTTTCTTT
NA	13	few	TRBV20-1	TRBJ2-1	CSAPATGGDEQFF	TGCAGTGCTCCTGCTACCGGGGGAGATGAGCAGTTCTTC
TRBD2	14	few	TRBV20-1	TRBJ2-5	CSADRLAGQETQYF	TGCAGTGCGGACCGACTAGCGGGGCAGGAGACCCAGTACTTC
NA	11	NA	TRBV12-3/TRBV12-4	TRBJ1-2	CASSVGTGSTF	NA
NA	15	few	TRBV5-1	TRBJ2-3	CASSLASGLTDTQYF	TGCGCCAGCAGCTTGGCCTCGGGACTCACAGATACGCAGTATTTT
NA	13	few	TRBV20-1	TRBJ2-5	CSAPTPGRETQYF	TGCAGTGCTCCCACCCCGGGCCGGGAGACCCAGTACTTC
NA	14	NA	TRBV7-2	TRBJ2-5	CASSYGQSAETQYF	TGTGCCAGCAGCTACGGACAGTCCGCAGAGACCCAGTACTTC
TRBD2	14	few	TRBV6-1	TRBJ2-7	CASSEQASGFPQYF	TGTGCCAGCAGTGAACAGGCTAGCGGGTTCCCACAGTACTTC
NA	12	NA	TRBV20-1	TRBJ2-7	CSARSGLYEQYF	TGCAGTGCTAGATCTGGACTTTACGAGCAGTACTTC
NA	17	few	TRBV5-5	TRBJ2-4	CASSLVLEGVAKNIQYF	TGTGCCAGCAGCTTGGTGTTGGAAGGCGTAGCCAAAAACATTCAGTACTTC
NA	14	few	TRBV29-1	TRBJ2-3	CSVEQARGTDTQYF	TGCAGCGTCGAACAGGCAAGGGGCACAGATACGCAGTATTTT
NA	15	many	TRBV28	TRBJ2-2	CASTTFEGIAGELFF	TGTGCCAGCACCACCTTTGAGGGAATTGCCGGGGAGCTGTTTTTT
TRBD2	16	NA	TRBV6-5	TRBJ2-1	CASSYSRTSGLYEQFF	TGTGCCAGCAGTTACTCTCGGACTAGCGGTCTCTATGAGCAGTTCTTC
NA	13	NA	TRBV28	TRBJ2-7	CASSVLATTEQYF	TGTGCCAGCAGCGTGCTAGCGACCACCGAGCAGTACTTC
NA	17	NA	TRBV11-2	TRBJ1-3	CASSTPTGGVQGNTIYF	TGTGCCAGCAGCACCCCCACGGGCGGGGTACAAGGAAACACCATATATTTT
TRBD1	13	NA	TRBV30	TRBJ1-2	CAWWDRSNYGYTF	TGTGCCTGGTGGGACAGGTCTAACTATGGCTACACCTTC
NA	11	NA	TRBV20-1	TRBJ2-2	CSARDAGELFF	TGCAGTGCTAGGGATGCCGGGGAGCTGTTTTTT
NA	11	NA	TRBV2	TRBJ1-4	CASTGVEKLFF	TGTGCCAGCACCGGGGTTGAAAAACTGTTTTTT
NA	15	few	TRBV21-1	TRBJ2-3	CASSSGGETTDTQYF	TGTGCCAGCAGTTCCGGGGGGGAAACCACAGATACGCAGTATTTT
NA	14	NA	TRBV20-1	TRBJ1-1	CSARVGAGRTEAFF	TGCAGTGCTAGAGTAGGGGCAGGGCGCACTGAAGCTTTCTTT
NA	12	many	TRBV29-1	TRBJ1-2	CSVPEGGLKYTF	TGCAGCGTTCCCGAGGGGGGGTTGAAATACACCTTC
NA	14	NA	TRBV7-2	TRBJ1-1	CASSLNALNTEAFF	TGTGCCAGCAGCTTAAATGCTTTGAACACTGAAGCTTTCTTT
NA	14	NA	TRBV29-1	TRBJ1-4	CSALVSGANEKLFF	TGCAGCGCCCTGGTATCTGGGGCTAATGAAAAACTGTTTTTT
NA	11	NA	TRBV27	TRBJ2-1	CASSKPGRQFF	TGTGCCAGCAGTAAGCCGGGTCGGCAGTTCTTC
TRBD1	15	NA	TRBV2	TRBJ1-4	CASMQVRDRGEKLFF	TGTGCCAGCATGCAAGTTCGGGACAGGGGCGAAAAACTGTTTTTT
TRBD2	15	NA	TRBV7-8	TRBJ2-3	CASSLVASGSLVQYF	TGTGCCAGCAGCTTAGTTGCTAGCGGCAGCTTGGTGCAGTATTTT
TRBD2	16	NA	TRBV7-9	TRBJ2-1	CASSFSLAGPYNEQFF	TGTGCCAGCAGCTTTTCCCTAGCGGGCCCCTACAATGAGCAGTTCTTC
NA	13	many	TRBV27	TRBJ1-3	CASTSGLGNTIYF	TGTGCCAGCACCTCAGGGCTGGGAAACACCATATATTTT
TRBD2	16	few	TRBV29-1	TRBJ2-2	CSVRYGTSGHTGELFF	TGCAGCGTCCGGTATGGGACTAGCGGACACACCGGGGAGCTGTTTTTT
NA	13	few	TRBV5-1	TRBJ1-2	CASSLDGIDGYTF	TGCGCCAGCAGCTTGGATGGAATTGATGGCTACACCTTC
NA	17	many	TRBV5-1	TRBJ2-5	CASSLGDSLAFLETQYF	TGCGCCAGCAGCTTGGGGGATAGCCTAGCGTTTTTAGAGACCCAGTACTTC
NA	15	NA	TRBV7-2	TRBJ1-6	CASSIRTQQGSPLHF	TGTGCCAGCAGCATAAGGACGCAGCAGGGTTCACCCCTCCACTTT
NA	15	few	TRBV12-3/TRBV12-4	TRBJ1-3	CASSPATGPGNTIYF	TGTGCCAGCAGCCCCGCTACAGGGCCTGGAAACACCATATATTTT
NA	15	NA	TRBV7-6	TRBJ1-1	CASSSEPNMNTEAFF	TGTGCCAGCAGCTCAGAGCCCAATATGAACACTGAAGCTTTCTTT
NA	13	NA	TRBV29-1	TRBJ1-5	CSVSGGGNQPQHF	TGCAGCGTTTCTGGAGGCGGCAATCAGCCCCAGCATTTT
NA	13	few	TRBV7-9	TRBJ1-3	CASSLVVGNTIYF	TGTGCCAGCAGCTTAGTCGTTGGAAACACCATATATTTT
NA	13	few	TRBV20-1	TRBJ1-3	CSATKQSGNTIYF	TGCAGTGCTACCAAACAGTCTGGAAACACCATATATTTT
NA	10	few	TRBV11-2	TRBJ2-3	CASSLSTQYF	TGCGCCAGCAGCTTAAGTACGCAGTATTTT
NA	12	many	TRBV6-6	TRBJ1-2	CASSQGASGYTF	TGTGCCAGCAGTCAAGGGGCGAGCGGCTACACCTTC
NA	15	few	TRBV5-1	TRBJ2-7	CASSPGPGQTYEQYF	TGCGCCAGCAGCCCAGGTCCGGGACAAACCTACGAGCAGTACTTC
NA	16	few	TRBV5-1	TRBJ2-1	CASSLQAAGNYNEQFF	TGCGCCAGTAGCTTGCAAGCCGCGGGGAACTACAATGAGCAGTTCTTC
NA	14	few	TRBV20-1	TRBJ2-5	CSARGPAGQETQYF	TGCAGTGCTAGAGGTCCAGCGGGCCAAGAGACCCAGTACTTC
NA	13	few	TRBV27	TRBJ1-2	CATSAKSNYGYTF	TGTGCCACATCCGCCAAATCTAACTATGGCTACACCTTC
TRBD1	14	NA	TRBV7-8	TRBJ1-1	CASSIDRGQTEAFF	TGTGCCAGCAGCATAGACAGGGGACAGACTGAAGCTTTCTTT
NA	15	many	TRBV5-1	TRBJ1-2	CASSPTGDREYGYTF	TGCGCCAGCAGCCCAACGGGTGACAGAGAGTATGGCTACACCTTC
TRBD2	17	NA	TRBV18	TRBJ2-1	CASSPPELADPYNEQFF	TGTGCCAGCTCACCACCTGAACTAGCGGACCCCTACAATGAGCAGTTCTTC
NA	13	few	TRBV3-1	TRBJ1-2	CASSQQGGESYTF	TGTGCCAGCAGCCAGCAGGGAGGAGAGAGCTACACCTTC
NA	14	few	TRBV5-1	TRBJ2-5	CASSLARREETQYF	TGCGCCAGCAGCTTAGCGCGGCGCGAGGAGACCCAGTACTTC
TRBD1	16	NA	TRBV20-1	TRBJ2-2	CSARDALTGDTGELFF	TGCAGTGCTAGAGATGCGCTGACAGGGGACACCGGGGAGCTGTTTTTT
NA	14	NA	TRBV6-6	TRBJ1-5	CASSSTDSNQPQHF	TGTGCCAGCAGTTCGACAGATAGCAATCAGCCCCAGCATTTT
NA	15	NA	TRBV7-9	TRBJ1-2	CASSLLAGLNYGYTF	TGTGCCAGCAGCTTGTTGGCGGGTCTTAACTATGGCTACACCTTC
TRBD1	17	few	TRBV5-1	TRBJ2-6	CASSLATGGSGANVLTF	TGCGCCAGCAGCTTGGCGACAGGGGGTTCTGGGGCCAACGTCCTGACTTTC
TRBD2	16	few	TRBV20-1	TRBJ2-3	CSARHRTSGPTDTQYF	TGCAGTGCTAGACATCGGACTAGCGGTCCCACAGATACGCAGTATTTT